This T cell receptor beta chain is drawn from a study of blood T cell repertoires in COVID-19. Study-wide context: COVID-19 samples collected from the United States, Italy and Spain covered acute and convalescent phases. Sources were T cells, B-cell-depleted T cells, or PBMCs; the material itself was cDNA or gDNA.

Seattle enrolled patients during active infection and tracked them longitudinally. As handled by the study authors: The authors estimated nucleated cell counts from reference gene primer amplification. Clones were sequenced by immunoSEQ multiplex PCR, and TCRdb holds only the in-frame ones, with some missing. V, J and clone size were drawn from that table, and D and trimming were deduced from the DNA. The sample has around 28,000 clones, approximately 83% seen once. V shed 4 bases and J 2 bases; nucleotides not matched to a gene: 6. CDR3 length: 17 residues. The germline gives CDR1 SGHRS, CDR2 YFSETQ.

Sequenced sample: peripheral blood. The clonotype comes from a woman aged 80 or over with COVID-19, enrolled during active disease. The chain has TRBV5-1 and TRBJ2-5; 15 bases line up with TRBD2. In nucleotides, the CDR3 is TGCGCCAGCAGCAAGGCCGGGACTAGCGGGGGGCAAGAGACCCAGTACTTC. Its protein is CASSKAGTSGGQETQYF. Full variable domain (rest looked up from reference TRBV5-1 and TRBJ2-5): KAGVTQTPRYLIKTRGQQVTLSCSPISGHRSVSWYQQTPGQGLQFLFEYFSETQRNKGNFPGRFSGRQFSNSRSEMNVSTLELGDSALYLCASSKAGTSGGQETQYFGPGTRLLVL.